This record covers a single TCR beta chain. Its specificity is not known. From the reads, TCRdb called clonotypes with MiXCR, one entry per CDR3 protein. The sample includes roughly 310,000 distinct CDR3 sequences, roughly a sixth of them seen just once. The data stem from a study of T cell repertoires in cytomegalovirus infection. Study-level information: It can be stated that public TCR beta signatures indicated CMV infection as well as a matching HLA type.

Study-wide findings and caveats: Accumulated public TCR beta family frequency recognized individuals carrying CMV together with the relevant HLA. There were HLA-C-restricted CMV-specific TCR beta clonotypes dominating the ex vivo response.

The ends were cut back, 2 bases at V and 4 bases at J, with 12 bases in the middle. The CDR3 is 15 residues long. This rearrangement joins TRBV12-3 or TRBV12-4 to TRBJ2-1; D perhaps matches TRBD1 (5 bases). Sequenced: PBMCs. The TCR sequence derives from a human donor in good health (CMV status not recorded). Some clones in this sample may be carry-over from other donors' samples. CDR3 amino acids: CASSLQGRVYNEQFF. As DNA, the CDR3 is TGTGCCAGCAGTTTACAGGGTAGGGTGTACAATGAGCAGTTCTTC.